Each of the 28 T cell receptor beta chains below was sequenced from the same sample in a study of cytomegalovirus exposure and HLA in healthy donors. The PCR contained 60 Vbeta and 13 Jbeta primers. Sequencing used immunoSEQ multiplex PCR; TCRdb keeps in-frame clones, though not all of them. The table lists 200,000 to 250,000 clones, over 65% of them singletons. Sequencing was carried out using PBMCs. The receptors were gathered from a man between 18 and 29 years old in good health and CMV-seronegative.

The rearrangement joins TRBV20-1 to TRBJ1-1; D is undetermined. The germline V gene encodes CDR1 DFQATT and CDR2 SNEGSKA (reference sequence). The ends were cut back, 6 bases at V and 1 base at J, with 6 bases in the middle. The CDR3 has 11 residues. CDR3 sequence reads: CSAGRNTEAFF. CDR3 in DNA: TGCAGTGCGGGCAGGAACACTGAAGCTTTCTTT.

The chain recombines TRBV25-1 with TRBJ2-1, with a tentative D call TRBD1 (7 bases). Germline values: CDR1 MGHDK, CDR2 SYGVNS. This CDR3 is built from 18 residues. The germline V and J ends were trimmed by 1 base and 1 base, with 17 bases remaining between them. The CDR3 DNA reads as TGTGCCAGCAGTGAATTAGGAAGGCCAGGGGGGTCCTACAATGAGCAGTTCTTC. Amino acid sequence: CASSELGRPGGSYNEQFF.

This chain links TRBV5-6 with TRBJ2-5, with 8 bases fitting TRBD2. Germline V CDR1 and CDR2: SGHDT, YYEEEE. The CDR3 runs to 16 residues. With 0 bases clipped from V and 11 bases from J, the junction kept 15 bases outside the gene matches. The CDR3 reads CASSLGLAAGVLEQYF. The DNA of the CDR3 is TGTGCCAGCAGCTTGGGTCTGGCAGCGGGAGTTTTAGAGCAGTACTTC.

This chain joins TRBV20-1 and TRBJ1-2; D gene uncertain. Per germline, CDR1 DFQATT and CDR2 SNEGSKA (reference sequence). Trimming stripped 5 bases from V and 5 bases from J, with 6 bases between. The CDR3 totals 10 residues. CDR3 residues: CSASDYGYTF. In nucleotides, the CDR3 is TGCAGTGCTTCAGATTATGGCTACACCTTC.

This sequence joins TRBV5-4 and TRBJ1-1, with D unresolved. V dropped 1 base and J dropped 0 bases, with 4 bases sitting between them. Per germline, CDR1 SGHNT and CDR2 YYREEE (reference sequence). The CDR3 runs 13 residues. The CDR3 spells CASSLILNTEAFF. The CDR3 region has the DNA TGTGCCAGCAGCTTGATCTTGAACACTGAAGCTTTCTTT. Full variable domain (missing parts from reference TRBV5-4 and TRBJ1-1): ETGVTQSPTHLIKTRGQQVTLRCSSQSGHNTVSWYQQALGQGPQFIFQYYREEENGRGNFPPRFSGLQFPNYSSELNVNALELDDSALYLCASSLILNTEAFFGQGTRLTVV.

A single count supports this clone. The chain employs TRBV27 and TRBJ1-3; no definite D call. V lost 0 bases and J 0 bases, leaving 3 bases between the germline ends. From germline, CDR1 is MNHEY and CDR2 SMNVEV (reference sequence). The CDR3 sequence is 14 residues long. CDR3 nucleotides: TGTGCCAGCAGTTTATCTCGCTCTGGAAACACCATATATTTT. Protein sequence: CASSLSRSGNTIYF.

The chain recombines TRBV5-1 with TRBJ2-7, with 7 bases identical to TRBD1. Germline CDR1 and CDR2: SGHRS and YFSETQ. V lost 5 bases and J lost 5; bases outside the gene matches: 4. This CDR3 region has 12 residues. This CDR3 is CASRQGPNEQYF. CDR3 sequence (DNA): TGCGCCAGCAGACAGGGGCCCAACGAGCAGTACTTC.

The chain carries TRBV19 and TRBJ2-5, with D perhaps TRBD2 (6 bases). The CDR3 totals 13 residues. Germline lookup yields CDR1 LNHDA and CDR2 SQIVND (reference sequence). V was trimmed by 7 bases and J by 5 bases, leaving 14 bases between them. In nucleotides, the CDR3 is TGTGCCAGTACCCCTCTCGGGGGTGAGACCCAGTACTTC. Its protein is CASTPLGGETQYF.

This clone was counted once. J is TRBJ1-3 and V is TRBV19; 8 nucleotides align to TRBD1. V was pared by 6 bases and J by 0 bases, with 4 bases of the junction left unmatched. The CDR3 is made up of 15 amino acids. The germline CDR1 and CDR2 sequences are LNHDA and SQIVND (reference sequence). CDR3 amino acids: CASSPQGGSGNTIYF. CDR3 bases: TGTGCCAGTAGCCCACAGGGGGGCTCTGGAAACACCATATATTTT.

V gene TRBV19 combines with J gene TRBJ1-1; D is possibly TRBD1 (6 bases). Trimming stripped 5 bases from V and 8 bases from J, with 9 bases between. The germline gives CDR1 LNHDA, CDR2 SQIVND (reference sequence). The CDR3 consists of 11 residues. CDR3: CASSLQGEAFF. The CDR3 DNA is TGTGCCAGTAGTTTACAGGGCGAAGCTTTCTTT.

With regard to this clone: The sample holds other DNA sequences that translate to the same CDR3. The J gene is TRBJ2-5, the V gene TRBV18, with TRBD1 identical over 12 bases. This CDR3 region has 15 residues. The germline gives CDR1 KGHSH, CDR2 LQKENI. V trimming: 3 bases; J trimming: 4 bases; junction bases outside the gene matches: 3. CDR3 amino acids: CASSPGTGGSETQYF. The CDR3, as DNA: TGTGCCAGCTCACCCGGGACAGGGGGCTCAGAGACCCAGTACTTC. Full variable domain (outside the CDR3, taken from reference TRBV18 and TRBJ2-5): NAGVMQNPRHLVRRRGQEARLRCSPMKGHSHVYWYRQLPEEGLKFMVYLQKENIIDESGMPKERFSAEFPKEGPSILRIQQVVRGDSAAYFCASSPGTGGSETQYFGPGTRLLVL.

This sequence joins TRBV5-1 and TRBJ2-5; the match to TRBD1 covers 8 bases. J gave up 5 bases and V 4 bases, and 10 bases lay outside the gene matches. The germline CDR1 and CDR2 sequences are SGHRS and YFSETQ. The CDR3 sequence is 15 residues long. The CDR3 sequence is CASSPRTGIWETQYF. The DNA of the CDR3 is TGCGCCAGCAGCCCCAGGACAGGGATTTGGGAGACCCAGTACTTC.

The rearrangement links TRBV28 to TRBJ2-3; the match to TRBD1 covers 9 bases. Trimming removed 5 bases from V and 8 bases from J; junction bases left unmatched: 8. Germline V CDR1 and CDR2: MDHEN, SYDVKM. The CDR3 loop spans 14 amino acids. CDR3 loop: CASSTWTGVTTQYF. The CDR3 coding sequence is TGTGCCAGCAGTACCTGGACAGGGGTAACTACGCAGTATTTT.

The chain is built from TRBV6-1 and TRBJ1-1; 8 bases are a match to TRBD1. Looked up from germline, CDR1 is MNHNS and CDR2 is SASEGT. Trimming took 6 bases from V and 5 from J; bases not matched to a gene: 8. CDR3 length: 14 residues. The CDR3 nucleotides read TGTGCCAGCAGAGTAACAGGGGGAGGAACTGAAGCTTTCTTT. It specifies CASRVTGGGTEAFF.

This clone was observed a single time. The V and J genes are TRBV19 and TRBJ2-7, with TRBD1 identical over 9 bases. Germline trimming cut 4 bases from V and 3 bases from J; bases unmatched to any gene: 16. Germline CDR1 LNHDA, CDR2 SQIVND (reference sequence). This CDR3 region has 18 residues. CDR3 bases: TGTGCCAGTAGTAAATATATTGGGACAGGGTTCCAAGTCTACGAGCAGTACTTC. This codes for CASSKYIGTGFQVYEQYF.

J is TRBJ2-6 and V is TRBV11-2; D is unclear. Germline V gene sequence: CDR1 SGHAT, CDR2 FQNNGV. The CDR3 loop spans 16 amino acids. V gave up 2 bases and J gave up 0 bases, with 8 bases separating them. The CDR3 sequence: CASSLTYSSGANVLTF. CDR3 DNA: TGTGCCAGCAGCTTAACTTACAGCTCTGGGGCCAACGTCCTGACTTTC.

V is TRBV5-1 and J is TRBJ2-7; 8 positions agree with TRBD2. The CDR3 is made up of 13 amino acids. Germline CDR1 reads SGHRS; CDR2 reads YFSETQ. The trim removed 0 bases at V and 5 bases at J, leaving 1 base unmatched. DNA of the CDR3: TGCGCCAGCAGCTTGGCCGGGGGGGACGAGCAGTACTTC. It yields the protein CASSLAGGDEQYF.

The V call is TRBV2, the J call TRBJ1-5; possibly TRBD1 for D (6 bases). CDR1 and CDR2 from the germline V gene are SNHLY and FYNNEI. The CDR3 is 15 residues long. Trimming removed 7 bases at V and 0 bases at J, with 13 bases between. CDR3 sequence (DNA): TGTGCCAGCATGCTGGACAGTCATAGCAATCAGCCCCAGCATTTT. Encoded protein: CASMLDSHSNQPQHF.

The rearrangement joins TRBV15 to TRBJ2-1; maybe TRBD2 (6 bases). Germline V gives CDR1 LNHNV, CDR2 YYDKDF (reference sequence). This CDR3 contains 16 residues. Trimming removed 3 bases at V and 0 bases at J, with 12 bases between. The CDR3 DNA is TGTGCCACCAGCAGCGAGCGGAGGGGCTCCTACAATGAGCAGTTCTTC. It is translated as CATSSERRGSYNEQFF.

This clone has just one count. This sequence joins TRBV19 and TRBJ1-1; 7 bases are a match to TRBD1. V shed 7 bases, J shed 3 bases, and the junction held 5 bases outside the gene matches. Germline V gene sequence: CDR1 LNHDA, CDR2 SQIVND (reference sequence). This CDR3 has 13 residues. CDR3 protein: CASKKGADTEAFF. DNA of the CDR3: TGTGCCAGTAAGAAGGGGGCTGACACTGAAGCTTTCTTT.

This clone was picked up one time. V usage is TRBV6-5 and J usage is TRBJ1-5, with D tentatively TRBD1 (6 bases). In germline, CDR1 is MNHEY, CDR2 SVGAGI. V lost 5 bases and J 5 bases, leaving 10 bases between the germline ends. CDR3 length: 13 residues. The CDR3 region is CASSPQGYQPQHF. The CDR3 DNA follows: TGTGCCAGCAGTCCACAGGGATATCAGCCCCAGCATTTT.

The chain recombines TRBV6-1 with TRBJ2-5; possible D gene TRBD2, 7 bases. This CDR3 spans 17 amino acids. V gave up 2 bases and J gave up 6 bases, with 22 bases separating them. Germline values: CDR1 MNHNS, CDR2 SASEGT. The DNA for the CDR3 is TGTGCCAGCAGTGAATGGGCTTCTGGGGGGGCGGTAAAGACCCAGTACTTC. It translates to CASSEWASGGAVKTQYF.

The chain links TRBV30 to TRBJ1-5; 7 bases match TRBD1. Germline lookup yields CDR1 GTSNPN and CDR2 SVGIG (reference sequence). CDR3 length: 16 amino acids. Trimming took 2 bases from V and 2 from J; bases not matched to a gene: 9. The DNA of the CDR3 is TGTGCCTGGAGTCGAATCACCGGGACAGGCAATCAGCCCCAGCATTTT. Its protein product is CAWSRITGTGNQPQHF.

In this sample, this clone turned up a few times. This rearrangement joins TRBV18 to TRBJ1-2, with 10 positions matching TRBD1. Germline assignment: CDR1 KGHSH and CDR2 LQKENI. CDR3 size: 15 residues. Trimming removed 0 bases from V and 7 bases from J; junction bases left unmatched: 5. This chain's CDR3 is CASSPPGTGDRGYTF. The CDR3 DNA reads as TGTGCCAGCTCACCACCGGGGACAGGGGATCGTGGCTACACCTTC.

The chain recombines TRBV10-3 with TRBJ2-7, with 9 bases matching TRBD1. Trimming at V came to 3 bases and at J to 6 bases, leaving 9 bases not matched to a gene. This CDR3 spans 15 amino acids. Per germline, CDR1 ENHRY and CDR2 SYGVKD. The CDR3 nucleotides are TGTGCCATCAGTGAAGGGACAGGGACTCCCAGCGAGCAGTACTTC. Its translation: CAISEGTGTPSEQYF.

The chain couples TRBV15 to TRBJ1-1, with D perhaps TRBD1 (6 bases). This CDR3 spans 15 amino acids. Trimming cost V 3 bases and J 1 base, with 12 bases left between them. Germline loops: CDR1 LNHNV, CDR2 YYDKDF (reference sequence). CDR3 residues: CATSSRTAGNTEAFF. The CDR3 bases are TGTGCCACCAGCAGCCGGACAGCTGGGAACACTGAAGCTTTCTTT.

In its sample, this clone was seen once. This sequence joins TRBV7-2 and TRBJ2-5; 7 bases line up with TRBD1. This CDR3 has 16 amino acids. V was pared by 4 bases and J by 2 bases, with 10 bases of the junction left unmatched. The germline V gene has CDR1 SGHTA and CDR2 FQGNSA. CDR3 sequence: CASSSNHYRGQETQYF. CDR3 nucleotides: TGTGCCAGCAGCTCCAATCATTACAGGGGACAAGAGACCCAGTACTTC.

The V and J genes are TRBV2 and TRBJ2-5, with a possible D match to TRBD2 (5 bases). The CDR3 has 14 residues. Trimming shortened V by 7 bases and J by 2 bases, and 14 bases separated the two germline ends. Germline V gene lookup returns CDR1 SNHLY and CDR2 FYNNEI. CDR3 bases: TGTGCCAGCAAAATTGGAGCGGAACAAGAGACCCAGTACTTC. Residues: CASKIGAEQETQYF.